The 27 T cell receptor beta chains below all came from one sample that was sequenced in a study of cytomegalovirus exposure and HLA in healthy donors. Sequenced by immunoSEQ multiplex PCR; TCRdb stores in-frame clones only, minus some. The sample holds 65,000 or so clones; 85% to 95% are singletons and the top ten take about 4.3%. The sample consisted of PBMCs. These TCRs come from a man aged 18-30 years in good health and CMV-seropositive.

The chain links TRBV6-1 to TRBJ2-1; maybe TRBD2 (5 bases). Trimming pared 1 base from V and 9 bases from J, leaving 13 bases between. This CDR3 is built from 14 residues. CDR1 is MNHNS and CDR2 is SASEGT in the germline V gene. Here the CDR3 reads CASSEDLSRGEQFF. DNA of the CDR3: TGTGCCAGCAGTGAAGACCTCAGCCGGGGTGAGCAGTTCTTC.

The rearrangement uses TRBV29-1 and TRBJ1-2; unclear D gene. Trimming pared 3 bases from V and 4 bases from J, leaving 9 bases between. The CDR3 contains 12 residues. The germline CDR1 and CDR2 sequences are SQVTM and ANQGSEA. The CDR3 sequence: CSVDGRFYGYTF. The CDR3, as DNA: TGCAGCGTTGATGGCAGGTTCTATGGCTACACCTTC.

The CDR3 loop is CASSLLGTGEPQHF. The CDR3 nucleotides read TGCGCCAGCAGCCTATTAGGGACTGGGGAGCCCCAGCATTTT. V and J are TRBV4-1 and TRBJ1-5; TRBD1 might be the D (5 bases). Trimming removed 4 bases at V and 8 bases at J, with 15 bases between. Germline-derived CDR1 and CDR2 are MGHRA and YSYEKL. The CDR3 runs to 14 residues.

The J gene is TRBJ2-5, the V gene TRBV5-5; D perhaps matches TRBD2 (6 bases). CDR1 is SGHKS and CDR2 is YYEKEE in the germline V gene (reference sequence). CDR3 length equals 15 residues. Trimming pared 4 bases from V and 5 bases from J, leaving 18 bases between. Written as DNA, the CDR3 is TGTGCCAGCAGCGGGGGATGGGAGGAACGGGAGACCCAGTACTTC. It is translated as CASSGGWEERETQYF.

The rearrangement joins TRBV4-1 to TRBJ2-3; TRBD1 might be the D (6 bases). Trimming removed 2 bases from V and 5 bases from J, with 14 bases in between. From germline, CDR1 is MGHRA and CDR2 YSYEKL. This CDR3 has 15 amino acids. CDR3 residues: CASSQMVGGRDTQYF. The CDR3 nucleotides read TGCGCCAGCAGCCAAATGGTAGGGGGAAGAGATACGCAGTATTTT.

The rearrangement uses TRBV5-1 and TRBJ2-5; D perhaps matches TRBD1 (6 bases). The ends were cut back, 1 base at V and 5 bases at J, with 21 bases in the middle. CDR1 is SGHRS, CDR2 YFSETQ, per germline. The CDR3 consists of 17 residues. The DNA of the CDR3 is TGCGCCAGCAGCTTGCGGTCCGGGACACATGTTTCGGAGACCCAGTACTTC. Its translation: CASSLRSGTHVSETQYF.

CDR3 amino acids: CASSFGGSSTEAFF. Written as DNA, the CDR3 is TGTGCCAGCAGTTTCGGAGGTAGCTCCACTGAAGCTTTCTTT. The J gene is TRBJ1-1, the V gene TRBV28; D is undetermined. Deletions cut 3 bases from V and 4 bases from J, with 12 bases between. Per the germline V gene, CDR1 is MDHEN and CDR2 is SYDVKM. This CDR3 has 14 amino acids.

Remarks on this clone: The sample has other DNA sequences that encode this CDR3 too. This rearrangement joins TRBV7-2 to TRBJ2-1; 8 bases match TRBD2. With V trimmed by 0 bases and J by 4 bases, 5 bases remained unmatched. Germline V gene data show CDR1 as SGHTA and CDR2 as FQGNSA. The CDR3 totals 16 residues. The DNA for the CDR3 is TGTGCCAGCAGCTTAGCAGCTAGCGGGTCATACAATGAGCAGTTCTTC. Encoded protein: CASSLAASGSYNEQFF.

The gene calls are TRBV27 and TRBJ2-1; a possible D gene is TRBD1 (5 bases). Germline assignment: CDR1 MNHEY and CDR2 SMNVEV (reference sequence). The CDR3 runs to 17 residues. The germline V and J ends were trimmed by 0 bases and 4 bases, with 16 bases remaining between them. The CDR3 region is CASSLSTGHYKYNEQFF. The CDR3, as DNA: TGTGCCAGCAGTTTATCAACAGGTCATTACAAGTACAATGAGCAGTTCTTC.

The CDR3 region is CASSLWQGVETQYF. The DNA for the CDR3 is TGTGCCAGCAGCTTGTGGCAGGGGGTCGAGACCCAGTACTTC. The genes are TRBV5-6 and TRBJ2-5, with 7 bases matching TRBD1. CDR1 and CDR2 from the germline V gene are SGHDT and YYEEEE. The CDR3 totals 14 residues. Trimming removed 1 base from V and 5 bases from J; junction bases left unmatched: 5.

This clone occurred once. The rearrangement links TRBV11-2 to TRBJ1-1; TRBD1 matches 7 bases. Germline V gene lookup returns CDR1 SGHAT and CDR2 FQNNGV. V lost 3 bases to trimming and J lost 4 bases; unmatched junction nucleotides: 2. The CDR3 runs 13 residues. CDR3 in amino acids: CASSFSGGTEAFF. The DNA of the CDR3 is TGTGCCAGCAGCTTTTCAGGGGGCACTGAAGCTTTCTTT.

The chain is built from TRBV6-5 and TRBJ1-2; D unresolved. The CDR3 has 13 amino acids. Per germline, CDR1 MNHEY and CDR2 SVGAGI. Trimming shortened V by 2 bases and J by 6 bases, and 10 bases separated the two germline ends. The CDR3 coding sequence is TGTGCCAGCAGTTACGACGACACGGATGGCTACACCTTC. This encodes CASSYDDTDGYTF.

In nucleotides, the CDR3 is TGTGCCAGCAGTTCATATCCGGGACAGGGTGTCCACGAGCAGTACTTC. Translating gives CASSSYPGQGVHEQYF. The chain couples TRBV28 to TRBJ2-7; TRBD1 matches 9 bases. Germline V gene lookup returns CDR1 MDHEN and CDR2 SYDVKM. J gave up 5 bases and V 4 bases, and 12 bases lay outside the gene matches. This CDR3 spans 16 amino acids. Full variable domain (outside the CDR3, taken from reference TRBV28 and TRBJ2-7): DVKVTQSSRYLVKRTGEKVFLECVQDMDHENMFWYRQDPGLGLRLIYFSYDVKMKEKGDIPEGYSVSREKKERFSLILESASTNQTSMYLCASSSYPGQGVHEQYFGPGTRLTVT.

The chain couples TRBV7-2 to TRBJ2-5, with unresolved D. The germline V gene encodes CDR1 SGHTA and CDR2 FQGNSA. V was cut by 5 bases and J by 11 bases, with 21 bases left in between. The CDR3 contains 14 residues. CDR3 DNA sequence: TGTGCCAGCAGCCCCGTTGGGTCCGAACCGGAGCAGTACTTC. Translation: CASSPVGSEPEQYF.

In DNA form, the CDR3 reads TGTGCCAGCAGCCGGACAAGGCTTAACACCGGGGAGCTGTTTTTT. Amino acids: CASSRTRLNTGELFF. This chain connects TRBV14 to TRBJ2-2; D perhaps matches TRBD1 (5 bases). V dropped 4 bases and J dropped 2 bases, with 11 bases sitting between them. The CDR3 extends over 15 amino acids. Germline-derived CDR1 and CDR2 are SGHDN and FVKESK.

The CDR3 sequence: CASSLDNSNTEAFF. CDR3 in DNA: TGTGCCAGCAGCTTGGACAATTCGAACACTGAAGCTTTCTTT. V is TRBV5-4 and J is TRBJ1-1; no reliable D call. Germline-derived CDR1 and CDR2 are SGHNT and YYREEE (reference sequence). Deletions cut 0 bases from V and 1 base from J, with 7 bases between. This CDR3 contains 14 residues.

The V call is TRBV11-3, the J call TRBJ2-3, with TRBD1 identical over 9 bases. This CDR3 comprises 17 residues. Germline V gives CDR1 SGHNT, CDR2 YENEEA. With V trimmed by 0 bases and J by 0 bases, 4 bases remained unmatched. The CDR3 sequence: CASSLEDRGFSTDTQYF. The CDR3 coding sequence is TGTGCCAGCAGCTTAGAGGACAGGGGTTTTAGCACAGATACGCAGTATTTT.

On this clone: An end of the junction does not agree with germline; a read error may underlie this. The genes are TRBV15 and TRBJ1-1; a weak D match, TRBD1 (5 bases). The CDR3 extends over 14 amino acids. Per germline, CDR1 LNHNV and CDR2 YYDKDF (reference sequence). In DNA form, the CDR3 reads TGTGCCACCAGCAGAGGTGGCCAGGGCACTCAAGCTTTCTTT. Encoded protein: CATSRGGQGTQAFF.

The table lists this clone with a count of one. The V call is TRBV28, the J call TRBJ2-7; 8 bases agree with TRBD1. The CDR3 runs to 13 residues. After removal of 7 bases from V and 4 bases from J, the junction contained 6 bases not matched to a gene. The germline V gene encodes CDR1 MDHEN and CDR2 SYDVKM. This chain's CDR3 is CASTSGTGYEQYF. CDR3 coding DNA: TGTGCCAGCACCTCCGGGACAGGATACGAGCAGTACTTC.

This chain links TRBV28 with TRBJ1-4, with 12 bases aligning to TRBD1. V trimming: 2 bases; J trimming: 11 bases; junction bases outside the gene matches: 6. The germline CDR1 and CDR2 sequences are MDHEN and SYDVKM. The CDR3 length is 15 residues. The CDR3 DNA reads as TGTGCCAGCAGTTTAGGGACAGGGGGCCGGGGCAAACTGTTTTTT. As protein: CASSLGTGGRGKLFF.

In the case of this clone: A read error may account for a junction end that differs from germline. This rearrangement joins TRBV4-3 to TRBJ1-1; TRBD1 matches at 9 bases. The CDR3 contains 13 residues. Germline-derived CDR1 and CDR2 are LGHNA and YSLEER. CDR3 residues: CASSQDSRTGATF. The CDR3 nucleotides are TGCGCCAGCAGCCAAGATTCTCGGACAGGGGCGACTTTT.

The count of this clone is one. The V call is TRBV29-1, the J call TRBJ2-7, with 7 bases identical to TRBD1. The CDR3 length is 12 residues. Trimming at V came to 6 bases and at J to 2 bases, leaving 4 bases not matched to a gene. CDR1 is SQVTM, CDR2 ANQGSEA, per germline. The CDR3 DNA follows: TGCAGCGTCCAGGGGGATCCCTACGAGCAGTACTTC. Translated: CSVQGDPYEQYF.

This chain joins TRBV28 and TRBJ2-3; no definite D call. Trimming stripped 8 bases from V and 2 bases from J, with 14 bases between. From germline, CDR1 is MDHEN and CDR2 SYDVKM. The CDR3 runs to 14 residues. The CDR3 region has the DNA TGTGCCAGCGCCACCCTGCAGTCCACAGATACGCAGTATTTT. Translating gives CASATLQSTDTQYF. Filled out from reference TRBV28 and TRBJ2-3, the complete variable domain reads DVKVTQSSRYLVKRTGEKVFLECVQDMDHENMFWYRQDPGLGLRLIYFSYDVKMKEKGDIPEGYSVSREKKERFSLILESASTNQTSMYLCASATLQSTDTQYFGPGTRLTVL.

The rearrangement uses TRBV4-1 and TRBJ2-7; TRBD2 aligns across 12 bases. The germline CDR1 and CDR2 sequences are MGHRA and YSYEKL. The CDR3 totals 16 residues. V shed 4 bases, J shed 3 bases, and the junction held 7 bases outside the gene matches. This CDR3 is CASSLRTSGNFYEQYF. The CDR3 DNA is TGCGCCAGCAGCCTACGGACTAGCGGGAACTTCTACGAGCAGTACTTC.

The CDR3: CASSVTGTSWTGPDTQYF. DNA of the CDR3: TGTGCCAGCAGCGTAACCGGGACTAGCTGGACGGGCCCAGATACGCAGTATTTT. The genes are TRBV9 and TRBJ2-3, with 9 bases lining up with TRBD2. Germline V gene data show CDR1 as SGDLS and CDR2 as YYNGEE. The CDR3 is 18 amino acids. The J segment lost 4 bases and the V segment lost 1 base, leaving 13 bases of the junction unmatched.

V is TRBV9 and J is TRBJ2-5, with D uncertain. Germline CDR1 is SGDLS and CDR2 is YYNGEE. V lost 0 bases and J lost 2, with 8 bases in between. The CDR3 is 14 residues long. CDR3 protein: CASSVGLQQETQYF. In DNA form, the CDR3 reads TGTGCCAGCAGCGTAGGGCTGCAACAAGAGACCCAGTACTTC.

The chain is built from TRBV6-1 and TRBJ2-5, with D possibly TRBD1 on 6 matching bases. The length of the CDR3 is 14 residues. V lost 6 bases and J 1 base, leaving 12 bases between the germline ends. Germline V gives CDR1 MNHNS, CDR2 SASEGT. CDR3 nucleotide sequence: TGTGCCAGCAGACGGGACACTATCCAAGAGACCCAGTACTTC. It translates to CASRRDTIQETQYF.